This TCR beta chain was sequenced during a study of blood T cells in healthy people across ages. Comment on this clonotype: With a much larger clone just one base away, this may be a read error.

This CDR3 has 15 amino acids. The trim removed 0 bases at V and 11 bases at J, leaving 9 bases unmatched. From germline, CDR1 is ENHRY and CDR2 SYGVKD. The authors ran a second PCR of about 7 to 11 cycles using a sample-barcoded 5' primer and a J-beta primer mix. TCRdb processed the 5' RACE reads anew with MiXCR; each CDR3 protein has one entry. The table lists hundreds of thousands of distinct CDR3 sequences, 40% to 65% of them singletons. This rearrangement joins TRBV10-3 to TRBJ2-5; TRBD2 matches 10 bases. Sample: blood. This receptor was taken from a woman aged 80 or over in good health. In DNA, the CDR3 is TGTGCCATCAGTGAGTCGAGCGGGAGGGCCGATGAGCAGTACTTC. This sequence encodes CAISESSGRADEQYF.